This is a list of T cell receptor beta chains from one sample in a study of OX40 agonist ivuxolimab in advanced cancers. The protocol was immunoSEQ multiplex PCR, while the TCRdb copy is restricted to in-frame clones and leaves out a portion. Of 13,000 to 15,000 clones listed, roughly 82% are singletons. This specimen was CD4+ or CD8+ T cells sorted from blood, taken in a trial of the OX40 agonist ivuxolimab. These receptor sequences come from an adult with an advanced solid tumor such as melanoma, head and neck, liver or kidney cancer. Both conserved end residues are part of each CDR3. Fields, in order: V gene, clone size, D gene, J gene, CDR3 protein, CDR3 DNA. D genes are given only for firm matches. Size tells how often a clone was seen (once, few, many) or the class of an expanded clone, and some rows leave it out.

v_call: TRBV7-9; clone_size: -; d_call: -; j_call: TRBJ2-7; cdr3_aa: CASSLDYGLRAQYF; cdr3_nt: TGTGCCAGCAGCCTCGATTACGGGTTACGAGCGCAGTACTTC
v_call: TRBV30; clone_size: -; d_call: TRBD1; j_call: TRBJ1-5; cdr3_aa: CAWQTGGGQPQHF; cdr3_nt: TGTGCCTGGCAAACAGGGGGCGGTCAGCCCCAGCATTTT
v_call: TRBV2; clone_size: -; d_call: TRBD2; j_call: TRBJ2-1; cdr3_aa: CASIRLFAGASNEQFF; cdr3_nt: TGTGCCAGCATTCGTTTGTTTGCGGGAGCGAGCAATGAGCAGTTCTTC
v_call: TRBV25-1; clone_size: few; d_call: -; j_call: TRBJ1-4; cdr3_aa: CASSEWENNEKLFF; cdr3_nt: TGTGCCAGCAGTGAATGGGAGAATAATGAAAAACTGTTTTTT
v_call: TRBV25-1; clone_size: -; d_call: -; j_call: TRBJ2-7; cdr3_aa: CASSEPGVEQYF; cdr3_nt: TGTGCCAGCAGTGAACCAGGGGTCGAGCAGTACTTC
v_call: TRBV5-4; clone_size: medium-sized; d_call: -; j_call: TRBJ1-2; cdr3_aa: CASRSDGPKGYTF; cdr3_nt: TGTGCCAGCAGATCTGACGGACCGAAAGGCTACACCTTC
v_call: TRBV7-3; clone_size: -; d_call: TRBD1; j_call: TRBJ2-2; cdr3_aa: CASSTTGMATGELFF; cdr3_nt: TGTGCCAGCAGCACGACAGGGATGGCGACCGGGGAGCTGTTTTTT
v_call: TRBV19; clone_size: -; d_call: -; j_call: TRBJ2-2; cdr3_aa: CASSTSGTGELFF; cdr3_nt: TGTGCCAGTAGTACCTCCGGGACCGGGGAGCTGTTTTTT
v_call: TRBV5-1; clone_size: -; d_call: -; j_call: TRBJ2-1; cdr3_aa: CASSLSAGSSYNEQFF; cdr3_nt: TGCGCCAGCAGCTTGAGCGCTGGTAGCTCCTACAATGAGCAGTTCTTC
v_call: TRBV5-1; clone_size: large; d_call: -; j_call: TRBJ2-7; cdr3_aa: CASSLGLFGSYEQYF; cdr3_nt: TGCGCCAGCAGCTTGGGACTATTCGGCTCCTACGAGCAGTACTTC
v_call: TRBV11-2; clone_size: once; d_call: -; j_call: TRBJ2-2; cdr3_aa: CASSPPTHTGELFF; cdr3_nt: TGTGCCAGCAGCCCCCCGACGCACACCGGGGAGCTGTTTTTT
v_call: TRBV7-9; clone_size: -; d_call: -; j_call: TRBJ1-4; cdr3_aa: CASSFMEGANEKLFF; cdr3_nt: TGTGCCAGCAGCTTCATGGAGGGAGCTAATGAAAAACTGTTTTTT
v_call: TRBV6-5; clone_size: once; d_call: -; j_call: TRBJ2-7; cdr3_aa: CASSYLSAHEQYF; cdr3_nt: TGTGCCAGCAGTTATCTGAGTGCCCACGAGCAGTACTTC
v_call: TRBV25-1; clone_size: -; d_call: TRBD1; j_call: TRBJ2-1; cdr3_aa: CASRYAGTDNEQFF; cdr3_nt: TGTGCCAGCAGGTATGCCGGGACAGACAATGAGCAGTTCTTC
v_call: TRBV7-8; clone_size: few; d_call: -; j_call: TRBJ2-1; cdr3_aa: CASSTQGSEQFF; cdr3_nt: TGTGCCAGCAGTACCCAGGGTTCTGAGCAGTTCTTC
v_call: TRBV7-2; clone_size: -; d_call: -; j_call: TRBJ2-1; cdr3_aa: CASSLSPSSYNEQFF; cdr3_nt: TGTGCCAGCAGCTTGAGCCCGAGCTCCTACAATGAGCAGTTCTTC
v_call: TRBV27; clone_size: -; d_call: -; j_call: TRBJ1-4; cdr3_aa: CASSLSPGQGREKLFF; cdr3_nt: TGTGCCAGCAGTTTATCCCCCGGCCAGGGCCGGGAAAAACTGTTTTTT
v_call: TRBV28; clone_size: -; d_call: -; j_call: TRBJ1-3; cdr3_aa: CASSFLGPGNTIYF; cdr3_nt: TGTGCCAGCAGTTTTTTGGGCCCTGGAAACACCATATATTTT
v_call: TRBV2; clone_size: medium-sized; d_call: TRBD1; j_call: TRBJ1-2; cdr3_aa: CASSPGTGAYGYTF; cdr3_nt: TGTGCCAGCAGTCCCGGGACAGGGGCCTATGGCTACACCTTC
v_call: TRBV28; clone_size: few; d_call: -; j_call: TRBJ1-5; cdr3_aa: CASSLLVGDQPQHF; cdr3_nt: TGTGCCAGCAGTTTGTTAGTCGGGGATCAGCCCCAGCATTTT
v_call: TRBV13; clone_size: -; d_call: -; j_call: TRBJ2-1; cdr3_aa: CASSLGAASYNEQFF; cdr3_nt: TGTGCCAGCAGCTTAGGAGCGGCCTCCTACAATGAGCAGTTCTTC
v_call: TRBV4-1; clone_size: -; d_call: -; j_call: TRBJ2-3; cdr3_aa: CASSLQTTDTQYF; cdr3_nt: TGCGCCAGCTCACTACAAACCACAGATACGCAGTATTTT
v_call: TRBV6-1; clone_size: -; d_call: TRBD1; j_call: TRBJ2-1; cdr3_aa: CASRGQRSYNEQFF; cdr3_nt: TGTGCCAGCAGGGGACAGCGCTCCTACAATGAGCAGTTCTTC
v_call: TRBV19; clone_size: -; d_call: -; j_call: TRBJ1-3; cdr3_aa: CASSIPGHSGNTIYF; cdr3_nt: TGTGCCAGTAGTATTCCGGGGCACTCTGGAAACACCATATATTTT